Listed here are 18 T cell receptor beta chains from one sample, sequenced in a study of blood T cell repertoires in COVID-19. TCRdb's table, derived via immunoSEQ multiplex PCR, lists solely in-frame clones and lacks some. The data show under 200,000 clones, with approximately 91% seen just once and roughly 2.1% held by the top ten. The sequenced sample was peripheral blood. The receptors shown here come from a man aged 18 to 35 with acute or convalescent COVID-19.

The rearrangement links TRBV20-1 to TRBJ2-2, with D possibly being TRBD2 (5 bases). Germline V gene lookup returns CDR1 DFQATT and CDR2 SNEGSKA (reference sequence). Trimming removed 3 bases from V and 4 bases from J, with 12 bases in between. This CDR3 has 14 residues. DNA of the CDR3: TGCAGTGCTAGTTCGCCGGGAACCACCGGGGAGCTGTTTTTT. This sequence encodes CSASSPGTTGELFF.

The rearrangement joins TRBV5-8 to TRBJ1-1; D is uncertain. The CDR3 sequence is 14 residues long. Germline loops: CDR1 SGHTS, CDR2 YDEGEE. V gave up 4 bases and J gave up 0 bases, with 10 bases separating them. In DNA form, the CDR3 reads TGTGCCAGCAGCGTCCATGGCATGAACACTGAAGCTTTCTTT. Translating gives CASSVHGMNTEAFF.

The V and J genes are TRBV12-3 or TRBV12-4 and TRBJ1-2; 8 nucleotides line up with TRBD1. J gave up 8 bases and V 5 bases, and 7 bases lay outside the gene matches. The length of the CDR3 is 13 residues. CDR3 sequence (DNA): TGTGCCAGCAGTGCGACAGGGGTTTACGGCTACACCTTC. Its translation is CASSATGVYGYTF.

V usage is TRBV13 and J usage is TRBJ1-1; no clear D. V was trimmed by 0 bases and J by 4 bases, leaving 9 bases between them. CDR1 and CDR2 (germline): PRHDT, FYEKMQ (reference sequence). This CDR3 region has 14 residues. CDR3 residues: CASSLGRGGTEAFF. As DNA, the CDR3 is TGTGCCAGCAGCTTAGGTCGGGGAGGCACTGAAGCTTTCTTT.

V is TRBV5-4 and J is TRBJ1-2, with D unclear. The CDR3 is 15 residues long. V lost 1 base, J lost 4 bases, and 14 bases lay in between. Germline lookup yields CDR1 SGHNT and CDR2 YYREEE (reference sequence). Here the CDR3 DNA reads TGTGCCAGCAGCTTGTTTATTTCGGAGGTCTATGGCTACACCTTC. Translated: CASSLFISEVYGYTF.

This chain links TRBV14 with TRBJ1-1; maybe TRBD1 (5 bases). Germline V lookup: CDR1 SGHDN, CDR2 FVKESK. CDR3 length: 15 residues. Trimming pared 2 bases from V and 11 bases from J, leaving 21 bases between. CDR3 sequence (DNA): TGTGCCAGCAGCCAACTAGGGTCGGGGGGTAGGTACGCTTTCTTT. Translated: CASSQLGSGGRYAFF. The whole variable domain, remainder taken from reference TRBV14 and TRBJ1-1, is EAGVTQFPSHSVIEKGQTVTLRCDPISGHDNLYWYRRVMGKEIKFLLHFVKESKQDESGMPNNRFLAERTGGTYSTLKVQPAELEDSGVYFCASSQLGSGGRYAFFGQGTRLTVV.

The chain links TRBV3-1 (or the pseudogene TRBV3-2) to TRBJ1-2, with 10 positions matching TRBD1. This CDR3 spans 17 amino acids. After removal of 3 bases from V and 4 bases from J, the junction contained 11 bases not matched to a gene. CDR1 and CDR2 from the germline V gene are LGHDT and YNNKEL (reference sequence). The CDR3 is CASSHYPGQGFFYGYTF. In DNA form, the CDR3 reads TGTGCCAGCAGCCACTACCCGGGACAGGGGTTTTTCTATGGCTACACCTTC.

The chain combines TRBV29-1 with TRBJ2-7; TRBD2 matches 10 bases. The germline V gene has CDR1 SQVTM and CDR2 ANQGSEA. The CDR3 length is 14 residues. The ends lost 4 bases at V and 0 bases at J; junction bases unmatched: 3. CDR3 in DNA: TGCAGCGTTGTCGGACTAGCGGCCTCCTACGAGCAGTACTTC. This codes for CSVVGLAASYEQYF.

CDR3 region: CASSSRLVQETQYF. CDR3 bases: TGTGCCAGCAGCTCCCGACTAGTACAAGAGACCCAGTACTTC. The V call is TRBV7-9, the J call TRBJ2-5; weak D call: TRBD2 (6 bases). The germline V gene encodes CDR1 SEHNR and CDR2 FQNEAQ (reference sequence). Trimming pared 4 bases from V and 2 bases from J, leaving 11 bases between. The CDR3 extends over 14 amino acids. The entire variable domain, with the rest obtained from reference TRBV7-9 and TRBJ2-5, is as follows: DTGVSQNPRHKITKRGQNVTFRCDPISEHNRLYWYRQTLGQGPEFLTYFQNEAQLEKSRLLSDRFSAERPKGSFSTLEIQRTEQGDSAMYLCASSSRLVQETQYFGPGTRLLVL.

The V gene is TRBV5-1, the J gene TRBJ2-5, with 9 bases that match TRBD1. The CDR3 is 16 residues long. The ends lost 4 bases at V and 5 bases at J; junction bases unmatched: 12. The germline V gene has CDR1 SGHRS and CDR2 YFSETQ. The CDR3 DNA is TGCGCCAGCAGCCCTGATGACAGGGGGGAAGGGGAGACCCAGTACTTC. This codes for CASSPDDRGEGETQYF. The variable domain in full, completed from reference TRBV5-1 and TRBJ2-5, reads KAGVTQTPRYLIKTRGQQVTLSCSPISGHRSVSWYQQTPGQGLQFLFEYFSETQRNKGNFPGRFSGRQFSNSRSEMNVSTLELGDSALYLCASSPDDRGEGETQYFGPGTRLLVL.

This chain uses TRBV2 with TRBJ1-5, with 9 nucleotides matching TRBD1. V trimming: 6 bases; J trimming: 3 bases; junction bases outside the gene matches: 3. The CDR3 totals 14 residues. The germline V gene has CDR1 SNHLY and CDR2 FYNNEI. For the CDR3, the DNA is TGTGCCAGCAGCGGGACAGGGATCAATCAGCCCCAGCATTTT. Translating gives CASSGTGINQPQHF.

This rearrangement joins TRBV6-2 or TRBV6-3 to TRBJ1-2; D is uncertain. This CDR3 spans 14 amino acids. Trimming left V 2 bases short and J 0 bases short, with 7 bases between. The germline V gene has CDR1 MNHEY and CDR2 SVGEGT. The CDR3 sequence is CASSYAVANYGYTF. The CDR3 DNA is TGTGCCAGCAGTTACGCGGTGGCTAACTATGGCTACACCTTC.

The CDR3, as DNA: TGTGCCAGCAGCGTAGGGCCTTTGAATGAGCAGTTCTTC. Protein sequence: CASSVGPLNEQFF. The rearrangement joins TRBV9 to TRBJ2-1; no clear D gene. The CDR3 totals 13 residues. CDR1 is SGDLS, CDR2 YYNGEE, per germline. Between the trimmed V and J ends, which lost 0 bases and 7 bases, there was a span of 8 bases.

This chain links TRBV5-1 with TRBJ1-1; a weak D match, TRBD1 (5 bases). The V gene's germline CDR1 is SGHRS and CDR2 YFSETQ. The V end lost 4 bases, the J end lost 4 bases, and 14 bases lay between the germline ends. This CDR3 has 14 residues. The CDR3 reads CASSQRGEATEAFF. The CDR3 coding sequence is TGCGCCAGCAGCCAAAGGGGTGAAGCCACTGAAGCTTTCTTT.

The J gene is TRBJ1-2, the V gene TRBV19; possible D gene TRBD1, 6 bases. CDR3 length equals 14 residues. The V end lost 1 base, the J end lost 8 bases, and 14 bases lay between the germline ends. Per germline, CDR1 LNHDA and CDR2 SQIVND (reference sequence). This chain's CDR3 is CASSIAWTESGYTF. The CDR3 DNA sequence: TGTGCCAGTAGTATAGCCTGGACAGAAAGCGGCTACACCTTC.

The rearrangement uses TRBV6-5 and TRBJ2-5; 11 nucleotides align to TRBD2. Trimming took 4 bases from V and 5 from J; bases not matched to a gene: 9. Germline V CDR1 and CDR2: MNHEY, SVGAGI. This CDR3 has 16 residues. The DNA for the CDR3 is TGTGCCAGCAGTTGGGTTAGCGGGAGGGCCGAGGAGACCCAGTACTTC. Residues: CASSWVSGRAEETQYF.

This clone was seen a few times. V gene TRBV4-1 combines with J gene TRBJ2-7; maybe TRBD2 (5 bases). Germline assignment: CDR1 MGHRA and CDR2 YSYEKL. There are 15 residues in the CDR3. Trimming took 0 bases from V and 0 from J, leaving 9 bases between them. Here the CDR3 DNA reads TGCGCCAGCAGCCAAGACCGAGGGAGCTCCTACGAGCAGTACTTC. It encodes CASSQDRGSSYEQYF.

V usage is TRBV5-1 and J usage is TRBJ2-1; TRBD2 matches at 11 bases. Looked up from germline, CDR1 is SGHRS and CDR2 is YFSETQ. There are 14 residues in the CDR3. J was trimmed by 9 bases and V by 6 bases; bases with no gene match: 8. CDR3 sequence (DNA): TGCGCCAGCATCGAATTGGGGACTAGCGGTGAGCAGTTCTTC. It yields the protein CASIELGTSGEQFF. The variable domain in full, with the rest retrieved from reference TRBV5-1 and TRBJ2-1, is KAGVTQTPRYLIKTRGQQVTLSCSPISGHRSVSWYQQTPGQGLQFLFEYFSETQRNKGNFPGRFSGRQFSNSRSEMNVSTLELGDSALYLCASIELGTSGEQFFGPGTRLTVL.